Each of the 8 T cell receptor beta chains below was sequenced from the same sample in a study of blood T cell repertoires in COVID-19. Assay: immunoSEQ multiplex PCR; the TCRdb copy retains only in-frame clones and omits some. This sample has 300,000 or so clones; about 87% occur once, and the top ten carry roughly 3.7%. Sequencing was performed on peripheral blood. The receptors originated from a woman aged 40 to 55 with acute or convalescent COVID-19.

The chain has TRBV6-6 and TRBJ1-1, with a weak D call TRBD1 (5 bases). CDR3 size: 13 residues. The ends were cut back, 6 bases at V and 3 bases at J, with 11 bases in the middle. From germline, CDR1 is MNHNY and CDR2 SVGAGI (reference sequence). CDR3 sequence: CASRWPGDTEAFF. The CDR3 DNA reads TGTGCCAGCAGATGGCCGGGGGACACTGAAGCTTTCTTT.

CDR3 sequence reads: CASSLEGGNTEAFF. In DNA, the CDR3 is TGTGCCAGCAGCTTAGAGGGAGGGAACACTGAAGCTTTCTTT. The chain employs TRBV7-8 and TRBJ1-1; no reliable D call. The germline CDR1 and CDR2 sequences are SGHVS and FQNEAQ. The CDR3 is 14 amino acids. Trimming took off 1 base at V and 1 base at J, with 7 bases between the two ends.

CDR3 sequence (DNA): TGCGCCAGCAGCTGGTGGACTAGCGGGGACTCCTACAATGAGCAGTTCTTC. Protein: CASSWWTSGDSYNEQFF. V is TRBV5-1 and J is TRBJ2-1; 12 nucleotides match TRBD2. The ends lost 3 bases at V and 0 bases at J; junction bases unmatched: 4. Germline V lookup: CDR1 SGHRS, CDR2 YFSETQ. The CDR3 spans 17 residues.

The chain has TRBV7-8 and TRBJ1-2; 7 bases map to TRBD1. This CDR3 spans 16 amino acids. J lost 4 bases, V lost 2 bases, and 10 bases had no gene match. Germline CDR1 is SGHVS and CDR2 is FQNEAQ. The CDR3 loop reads CASSLSRDSSFYGYTF. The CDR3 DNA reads TGTGCCAGCAGCTTAAGTAGGGACAGCTCCTTCTATGGCTACACCTTC.

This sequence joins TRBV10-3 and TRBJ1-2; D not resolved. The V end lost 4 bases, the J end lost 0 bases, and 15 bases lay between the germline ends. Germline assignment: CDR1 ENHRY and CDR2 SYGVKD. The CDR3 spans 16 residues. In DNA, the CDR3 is TGTGCCATCAGTGCCGGGGAGGGTAGTGCTAACTATGGCTACACCTTC. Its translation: CAISAGEGSANYGYTF.

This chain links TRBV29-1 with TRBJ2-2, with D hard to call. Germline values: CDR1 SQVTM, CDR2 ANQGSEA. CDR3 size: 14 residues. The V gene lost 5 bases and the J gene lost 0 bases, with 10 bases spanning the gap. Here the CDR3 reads CSVRSQANTGELFF. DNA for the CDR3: TGCAGCGTTCGGAGTCAAGCGAACACCGGGGAGCTGTTTTTT.

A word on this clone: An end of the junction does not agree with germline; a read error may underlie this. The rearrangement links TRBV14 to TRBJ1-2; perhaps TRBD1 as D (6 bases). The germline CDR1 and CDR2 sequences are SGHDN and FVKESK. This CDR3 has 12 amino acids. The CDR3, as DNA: TGTGCCAGCAGCCAAGGGACCACCAAGGGGGCCTTC. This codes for CASSQGTTKGAF.

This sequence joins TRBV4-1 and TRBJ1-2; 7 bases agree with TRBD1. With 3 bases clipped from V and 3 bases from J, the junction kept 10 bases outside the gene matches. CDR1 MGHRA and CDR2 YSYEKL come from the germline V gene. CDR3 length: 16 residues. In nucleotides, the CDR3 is TGCGCCAGCAGCCATCTCACAGGACAGGTTGACTATGGCTACACCTTC. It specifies CASSHLTGQVDYGYTF.